This passage covers 7 T cell receptor beta chains from one sample sequenced in a study of blood T cell repertoires in COVID-19 (dated by TCRdb to 2018 to 2020). Libraries were prepared through the immunoSEQ multiplex PCR assay. TCRdb's version of the immuneACCESS table is confined to in-frame rearrangements and falls short of the full clone set. An unresolved V gene accounts for under half of the shortfall where checked; the remainder is of unknown origin. The table for this sample lists about 78,000 clones; roughly nine tenths of them were counted only once. The ten largest clones add up to roughly 4.5% of the sample. The sample comprised peripheral blood. The receptors here all came from a man aged 50 to 60 with active or convalescent COVID-19.

DNA for the CDR3: TGTGCCAGCAGTGCCCCGGACAGGGTTGGGGCCAACGTCCTGACTTTC. This encodes CASSAPDRVGANVLTF. The rearrangement links TRBV2 to TRBJ2-6; 8 bases are shared with TRBD1. V was pared by 4 bases and J by 3 bases, with 5 bases of the junction left unmatched. This CDR3 has 16 residues. The germline CDR1 and CDR2 sequences are SNHLY and FYNNEI.

The rearrangement uses TRBV6-5 and TRBJ1-5; weak D call: TRBD1 (6 bases). Germline V gene data show CDR1 as MNHEY and CDR2 as SVGAGI. The CDR3 totals 13 residues. Deletions cut 5 bases from V and 4 bases from J, with 9 bases between. The CDR3 reads CASSTDRNQPQHF. CDR3 in DNA: TGTGCCAGCAGTACGGACAGAAATCAGCCCCAGCATTTT.

This chain uses TRBV6-5 with TRBJ1-1; D remains ambiguous. This CDR3 comprises 12 residues. V was pared by 6 bases and J by 5 bases, with 10 bases between. In germline, CDR1 is MNHEY, CDR2 SVGAGI. CDR3 in DNA: TGTGCCAGCAGCGTGGGCCGGACTGAAGCTTTCTTT. Its protein product is CASSVGRTEAFF.

The chain uses TRBV6-6 and TRBJ1-2; 8 positions agree with TRBD1. The CDR3 sequence is 15 residues long. Losses at the gene ends were 7 bases for V and 2 bases for J; bases not matched to a gene: 9. The germline CDR1 and CDR2 sequences are MNHNY and SVGAGI (reference sequence). CDR3 sequence: CASTVKWTGNYGYTF. In DNA, the CDR3 is TGTGCCAGCACCGTTAAGTGGACAGGGAACTATGGCTACACCTTC.

The rearrangement joins TRBV6-5 to TRBJ2-1; 9 bases line up with TRBD2. The germline V gene encodes CDR1 MNHEY and CDR2 SVGAGI. V was clipped by 0 bases and J by 7 bases; unmatched bases: 7. The CDR3 sequence is 16 residues long. CDR3 amino acids: CASSYSASGGQNEQFF. The CDR3 DNA reads TGTGCCAGCAGTTACTCTGCGAGCGGGGGGCAAAATGAGCAGTTCTTC.

This clone is a singleton in its sample. The chain combines TRBV28 with TRBJ2-3, with TRBD1 as a possible D gene (8 bases). The CDR3 is made up of 16 amino acids. Trimming left V 7 bases short and J 3 bases short, with 20 bases between. The germline V gene encodes CDR1 MDHEN and CDR2 SYDVKM. The CDR3 sequence: CASTQTGEGGTDTQYF. The CDR3 bases are TGTGCCAGCACCCAGACAGGGGAGGGCGGGACAGATACGCAGTATTTT.

The chain combines TRBV7-2 with TRBJ2-7; D is undetermined. The CDR3 runs 15 residues. From germline, CDR1 is SGHTA and CDR2 FQGNSA. V lost 1 base, J lost 2 bases, and 12 bases lay in between. The CDR3 DNA reads TGTGCCAGCAGCTTAGATACCAACAACGCCTACGAGCAGTACTTC. This gives the protein CASSLDTNNAYEQYF.